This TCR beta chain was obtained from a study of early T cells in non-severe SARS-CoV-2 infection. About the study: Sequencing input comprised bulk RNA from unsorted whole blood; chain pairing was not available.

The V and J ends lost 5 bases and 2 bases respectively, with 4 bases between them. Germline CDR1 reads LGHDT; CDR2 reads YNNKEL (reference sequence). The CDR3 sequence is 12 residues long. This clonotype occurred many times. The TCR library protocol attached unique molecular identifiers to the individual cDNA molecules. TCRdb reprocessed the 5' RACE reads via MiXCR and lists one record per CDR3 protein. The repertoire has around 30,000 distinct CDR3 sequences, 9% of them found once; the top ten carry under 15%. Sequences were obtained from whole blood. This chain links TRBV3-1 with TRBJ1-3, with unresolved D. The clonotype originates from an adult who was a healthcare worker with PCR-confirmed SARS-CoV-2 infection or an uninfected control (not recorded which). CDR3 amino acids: CASSWAGNTIYF. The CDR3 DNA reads TGTGCCAGCAGCTGGGCTGGAAACACCATATATTTT.